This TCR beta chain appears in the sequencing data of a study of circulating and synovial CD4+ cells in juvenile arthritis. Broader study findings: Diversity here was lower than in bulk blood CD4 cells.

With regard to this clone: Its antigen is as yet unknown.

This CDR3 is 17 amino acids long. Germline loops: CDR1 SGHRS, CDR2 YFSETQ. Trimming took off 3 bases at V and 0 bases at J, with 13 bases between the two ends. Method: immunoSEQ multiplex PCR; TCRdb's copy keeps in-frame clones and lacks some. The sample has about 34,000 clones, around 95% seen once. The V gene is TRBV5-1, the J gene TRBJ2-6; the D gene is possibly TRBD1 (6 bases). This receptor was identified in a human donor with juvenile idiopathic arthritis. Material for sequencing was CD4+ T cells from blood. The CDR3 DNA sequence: TGCGCCAGCAGCTGGGGACCGACAGGCTCTGGGGCCAACGTCCTGACTTTC. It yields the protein CASSWGPTGSGANVLTF.